This TCR beta chain derives from a study of T cell responses to AZD1222 COVID-19 vaccine. Study in general: Second-dose groups at about 4 or about 12 weeks were pooled.

The method was immunoSEQ multiplex PCR; TCRdb's version includes in-frame clones alone and lacks a portion of them. The sample contains 100,000 to 150,000 clones, roughly nine tenths of which appear only once. CDR3 size: 17 residues. Trimming took 4 bases from V and 2 from J, leaving 21 bases between them. The germline gives CDR1 LGHDT, CDR2 YNNKEL (reference sequence). The receptor was derived from an adult in good health. The source was peripheral blood, collected on day 0 of AZD1222 vaccination. The chain links TRBV3-1 (or the pseudogene TRBV3-2) to TRBJ2-7; perhaps TRBD2 as D (6 bases). The CDR3 region is CASSLNLGGLLAYEQYF. The CDR3 region has the DNA TGTGCCAGCAGCCTCAATTTGGGAGGACTCCTGGCCTACGAGCAGTACTTC.